The 20 T cell receptor beta chains reported below all come from one sample, sequenced in a study of radiotherapy plus CTLA-4 blockade in lung cancer. The data were produced by immunoSEQ multiplex PCR, yet TCRdb's version contains in-frame clones alone and is incomplete. The sample carries around 110,000 clones, around 90% recorded once. Sample: peripheral blood, taken from a patient treated with radiotherapy plus ipilimumab. Source of these receptors: a human donor with non-small cell lung cancer that progressed on radiotherapy plus ipilimumab.

The chain combines TRBV6-6 with TRBJ2-7; 10 bases align to TRBD2. Trimming at V came to 2 bases and at J to 7 bases, leaving 8 bases not matched to a gene. The CDR3 runs 15 residues. Germline CDR1 MNHNY, CDR2 SVGAGI (reference sequence). In nucleotides, the CDR3 is TGTGCCAGCAGTTACGGCCTAGCGGGGGCTGGAGAGCAGTACTTC. Translating gives CASSYGLAGAGEQYF.

The chain recombines TRBV19 with TRBJ2-7; TRBD2 is a possible D gene (5 bases). The ends were cut back, 7 bases at V and 0 bases at J, with 19 bases in the middle. In germline, CDR1 is LNHDA, CDR2 SQIVND (reference sequence). This CDR3 has 16 residues. The CDR3 DNA reads as TGTGCCAGTACCCCCCGGAGGTGGGCAGACTCCTACGAGCAGTACTTC. As protein: CASTPRRWADSYEQYF. The full variable domain, in which reference TRBV19 and TRBJ2-7 provide the parts outside the CDR3, is DGGITQSPKYLFRKEGQNVTLSCEQNLNHDAMYWYRQDPGQGLRLIYYSQIVNDFQKGDIAEGYSVSREKKESFPLTVTSAQKNPTAFYLCASTPRRWADSYEQYFGPGTRLTVT.

The chain couples TRBV10-3 to TRBJ2-1, with TRBD2 matching 11 bases. Trimming at V came to 5 bases and at J to 6 bases, leaving 18 bases not matched to a gene. CDR3 length: 19 residues. Germline values: CDR1 ENHRY, CDR2 SYGVKD. The chain's CDR3 is CAISSWPGTSGPVVNEQFF. In DNA, the CDR3 is TGTGCCATCAGTTCGTGGCCCGGGACTAGCGGTCCGGTGGTCAATGAGCAGTTCTTC.

The chain is built from TRBV6-1 and TRBJ1-4; D gene ambiguous. V was clipped by 4 bases and J by 0 bases, with 6 bases between them. The germline gives CDR1 MNHNS, CDR2 SASEGT. The CDR3 contains 14 residues. This CDR3 reads CASSGGTTNEKLFF. The CDR3 bases are TGTGCCAGCAGTGGCGGGACAACTAATGAAAAACTGTTTTTT.

The chain carries TRBV11-3 and TRBJ2-2; TRBD2 might be the D (5 bases). Germline CDR1 SGHNT, CDR2 YENEEA. Trimming left V 8 bases short and J 2 bases short, with 15 bases between. The CDR3 loop spans 15 amino acids. CDR3 in DNA: TGTGCCAGCCGCTGGGGAGCACCAAACACCGGGGAGCTGTTTTTT. Translating gives CASRWGAPNTGELFF.

The count of this clone is one. The rearrangement links TRBV19 to TRBJ2-6, with D maybe TRBD2 (6 bases). The CDR3 is 15 residues long. Germline lookup yields CDR1 LNHDA and CDR2 SQIVND (reference sequence). V was trimmed by 3 bases and J by 2 bases, leaving 8 bases between them. The CDR3 sequence is CASSIGGTGANVLTF. The CDR3 DNA reads as TGTGCCAGTAGTATCGGGGGAACTGGGGCCAACGTCCTGACTTTC.

The chain links TRBV9 to TRBJ2-7; tentatively, D is TRBD2 (5 bases). The CDR3 loop spans 14 amino acids. The V and J ends lost 0 bases and 4 bases respectively, with 11 bases between them. CDR1 and CDR2 from the germline V gene are SGDLS and YYNGEE. CDR3 DNA: TGTGCCAGCAGCGTAGCGGCTAGCCCGTACGAGCAGTACTTC. This translates into CASSVAASPYEQYF.

This sequence joins TRBV7-2 and TRBJ2-1; the D is unclear. Germline lookup yields CDR1 SGHTA and CDR2 FQGNSA. V lost 1 base and J lost 4, with 5 bases in between. There are 13 residues in the CDR3. CDR3 bases: TGTGCCAGCAGCTTAGGGTTTTACAATGAGCAGTTCTTC. This codes for CASSLGFYNEQFF.

This sequence joins TRBV9 and TRBJ2-5; 10 nucleotides agree with TRBD2. CDR1 SGDLS and CDR2 YYNGEE come from the germline V gene. The CDR3 is 17 amino acids. V was pared by 0 bases and J by 2 bases, with 7 bases of the junction left unmatched. The CDR3 loop is CASSVGLAGVGQETQYF. The CDR3 bases are TGTGCCAGCAGCGTAGGGCTAGCGGGAGTAGGACAAGAGACCCAGTACTTC.

The sample holds one count of this clone. CDR3 sequence: CASSQAKVAGAVIDTQYF. CDR3 coding DNA: TGTGCCAGCAGCCAAGCAAAAGTAGCGGGAGCGGTGATAGATACGCAGTATTTT. J is TRBJ2-3 and V is TRBV14; the match to TRBD2 covers 9 bases. This CDR3 comprises 18 residues. The V gene's germline CDR1 is SGHDN and CDR2 FVKESK. V trimming: 1 base; J trimming: 5 bases; junction bases outside the gene matches: 13.

This rearrangement joins TRBV27 to TRBJ1-2, with D maybe TRBD1 (6 bases). The CDR3 consists of 16 residues. Trimming removed 6 bases at V and 4 bases at J, with 21 bases between. Germline loops: CDR1 MNHEY, CDR2 SMNVEV (reference sequence). In DNA, the CDR3 is TGTGCCAGCAGATCAACAGGGTTCGGAGAATTCTATGGCTACACCTTC. As protein: CASRSTGFGEFYGYTF.

The chain combines TRBV7-9 with TRBJ2-2, with unresolved D. V gave up 5 bases and J gave up 6 bases, with 13 bases separating them. From germline, CDR1 is SEHNR and CDR2 FQNEAQ (reference sequence). CDR3 size: 14 residues. This CDR3 reads CASSPQTLAGELFF. The CDR3 coding sequence is TGTGCCAGCAGCCCCCAGACCCTCGCCGGGGAGCTGTTTTTT.

The chain employs TRBV30 and TRBJ2-3, with D perhaps matching TRBD1 or TRBD2 (6 bases each). V gave up 5 bases and J gave up 4 bases, with 13 bases separating them. Germline CDR1 GTSNPN, CDR2 SVGIG (reference sequence). This CDR3 spans 13 amino acids. This CDR3 reads CAWSTGGSDTQYF. CDR3 coding DNA: TGTGCCTGGTCCACCGGGGGCTCAGATACGCAGTATTTT.

This chain uses TRBV19 with TRBJ2-1; D perhaps matches TRBD2 (6 bases). The CDR3 covers 17 residues. Germline V gene data show CDR1 as LNHDA and CDR2 as SQIVND (reference sequence). Trimming pared 8 bases from V and 0 bases from J, leaving 20 bases between. The CDR3 protein is CASSSRSGGSSYNEQFF. The DNA for the CDR3 is TGTGCCAGTTCTTCCAGATCCGGAGGGAGCTCCTACAATGAGCAGTTCTTC.

The chain combines TRBV6-6 with TRBJ2-1; a weak D match, TRBD2 (5 bases). This CDR3 comprises 15 residues. The germline gives CDR1 MNHNY, CDR2 SVGAGI (reference sequence). V was pared by 2 bases and J by 0 bases, with 8 bases between. The CDR3 DNA reads TGTGCCAGCAGTTACGACGGGAACTCCTACAATGAGCAGTTCTTC. Its translation is CASSYDGNSYNEQFF.

The chain is built from TRBV5-4 and TRBJ2-1; 11 bases agree with TRBD2. Trimming took 3 bases from V and 8 from J; bases not matched to a gene: 10. This CDR3 spans 16 amino acids. Germline V lookup: CDR1 SGHNT, CDR2 YYREEE (reference sequence). CDR3: CASSSGLAGLRDEQFF. CDR3 in DNA: TGTGCCAGCAGCTCTGGACTAGCGGGCCTTCGGGATGAGCAGTTCTTC.

This clone was recorded only once. The chain carries TRBV6-6 and TRBJ2-7, with 9 positions matching TRBD1. This CDR3 comprises 15 residues. Germline CDR1 is MNHNY and CDR2 is SVGAGI (reference sequence). V lost 4 bases, J lost 5 bases, and 9 bases stayed unmatched. Written as DNA, the CDR3 is TGTGCCAGCAGTTCCCGGGACAGGGTACCACACGAGCAGTACGTC. It is translated as CASSSRDRVPHEQYV.

The rearrangement joins TRBV10-1 to TRBJ2-3, with D maybe TRBD2 (6 bases). V was shortened by 0 bases and J by 8 bases, with 6 bases between the two germline ends. The CDR3 has 12 residues. CDR1 is WNHNN, CDR2 SYGVQD, per germline (reference sequence). The CDR3 sequence: CASSESGGTQYF. The CDR3 DNA reads TGCGCCAGCAGTGAGTCGGGGGGTACGCAGTATTTT.

The chain recombines TRBV27 with TRBJ2-2; weak D call: TRBD1 (6 bases). The CDR3 has 14 residues. V was clipped by 5 bases and J by 0 bases, with 7 bases between them. Germline CDR1 and CDR2: MNHEY and SMNVEV (reference sequence). CDR3 region: CASSRQANTGELFF. For the CDR3, the DNA is TGTGCCAGCAGTCGACAGGCGAACACCGGGGAGCTGTTTTTT.

The CDR3 DNA sequence: TGTGCCAGCAGGCCAGGGTTCCGGGGCGATGAAGCTTTCTTT. This gives the protein CASRPGFRGDEAFF. The gene calls are TRBV19 and TRBJ1-1; the D gene is possibly TRBD1 (5 bases). From germline, CDR1 is LNHDA and CDR2 SQIVND (reference sequence). V shed 9 bases and J shed 7 bases, with 21 bases lying between them. The CDR3 loop spans 14 amino acids. The full variable domain, its missing parts supplied by reference TRBV19 and TRBJ1-1, is DGGITQSPKYLFRKEGQNVTLSCEQNLNHDAMYWYRQDPGQGLRLIYYSQIVNDFQKGDIAEGYSVSREKKESFPLTVTSAQKNPTAFYLCASRPGFRGDEAFFGQGTRLTVV.